The 13 T cell receptor beta chains in this list originate from one sample, sequenced in a study of CD8 T cells in Susac syndrome. The RNA, roughly 0.5 to 1 ug, was put through reverse transcription using random hexamers. TCRdb passed the immunoSEQ multiplex PCR reads through MiXCR, listing each CDR3 protein once. This sample has about 130,000 distinct CDR3 sequences, with 85% to 95% found just once. Sequencing was performed on CD8+ T cells from PBMCs. The receptors originated from a human donor with Susac syndrome.

DNA of the CDR3: TGCAGCGTCCCAGACACCGAGGGTTGGAATACGCAGTATTTT. It translates to CSVPDTEGWNTQYF. The chain employs TRBV29-1 and TRBJ2-3, with D possibly matching TRBD2 (5 bases). The CDR3 contains 14 residues. Trimming pared 6 bases from V and 7 bases from J, leaving 20 bases between. Germline lookup yields CDR1 SQVTM and CDR2 ANQGSEA.

V usage is TRBV6-1 and J usage is TRBJ2-5, with a weak D call TRBD2 (6 bases). Trimming left V 7 bases short and J 2 bases short, with 11 bases between. CDR3 length equals 13 residues. Germline-derived CDR1 and CDR2 are MNHNS and SASEGT. The CDR3 bases are TGTGCCAGCATCCGGGACTTTCAAGAGACCCAGTACTTC. It yields the protein CASIRDFQETQYF.

This clonotype was seen just once. The rearrangement uses TRBV13 and TRBJ2-1; tentatively, D is TRBD1 or TRBD2 (5 bases each). Germline CDR1 is PRHDT and CDR2 is FYEKMQ (reference sequence). Trimming removed 5 bases from V and 8 bases from J, with 25 bases in between. CDR3 length: 17 amino acids. The CDR3 sequence is CASSPEEEAGTVYEQFF. CDR3 coding DNA: TGTGCCAGCAGCCCGGAAGAGGAGGCAGGGACGGTTTATGAGCAGTTCTTC.

The chain couples TRBV6-1 to TRBJ2-1, with unresolved D. Germline lookup yields CDR1 MNHNS and CDR2 SASEGT. The CDR3 consists of 16 residues. Trimming took 6 bases from V and 7 from J, leaving 22 bases between them. DNA for the CDR3: TGTGCCAGCAGCTTCTTAGTCGCCGAGGCCGCGAATGAGCAGTTCTTC. Protein product: CASSFLVAEAANEQFF.

The chain is built from TRBV5-6 and TRBJ2-5; D is possibly TRBD1 (5 bases). V lost 3 bases, J lost 9 bases, and 18 bases lay in between. The CDR3 is 14 amino acids. Germline V gene data show CDR1 as SGHDT and CDR2 as YYEEEE. The CDR3, as DNA: TGTGCCAGCAGCTACTGGACAAGCCAGGAGTCCCAGTACTTC. It encodes CASSYWTSQESQYF.

The chain couples TRBV14 to TRBJ1-2; D is undetermined. Trimming removed 1 base at V and 5 bases at J, with 8 bases between. In germline, CDR1 is SGHDN, CDR2 FVKESK. The CDR3 length is 13 residues. The CDR3 is CASSQVGLYGYTF. Written as DNA, the CDR3 is TGTGCCAGCAGCCAAGTCGGGCTATATGGCTACACCTTC.

The chain couples TRBV2 to TRBJ1-2; D ambiguous. The CDR3 is 10 amino acids. CDR1 and CDR2 (germline): SNHLY, FYNNEI. The V gene lost 6 bases and the J gene lost 8 bases, with 7 bases spanning the gap. The CDR3 loop is CASRSAGYTF. The DNA for the CDR3 is TGTGCCAGCAGGTCGGCCGGCTACACCTTC.

This chain uses TRBV19 with TRBJ1-2; 7 bases align to TRBD1. J gave up 0 bases and V 6 bases, and 7 bases lay outside the gene matches. The length of the CDR3 is 15 residues. Per the germline V gene, CDR1 is LNHDA and CDR2 is SQIVND (reference sequence). CDR3 in amino acids: CASSGTDPANYGYTF. The CDR3 DNA is TGTGCCAGTAGCGGGACAGACCCAGCTAACTATGGCTACACCTTC.

The CDR3 DNA sequence: TGTGCCAGCAGTGACTCTCCGCAGCAGCGGGGCTACACCTTC. It specifies CASSDSPQQRGYTF. The chain uses TRBV6-4 and TRBJ1-2, with D uncertain. The V and J ends lost 0 bases and 8 bases respectively, with 13 bases between them. The germline V gene encodes CDR1 MRHNA and CDR2 SNTAGT. This CDR3 comprises 14 residues.

This sequence joins TRBV12-3 or TRBV12-4 and TRBJ1-1; a weak D match, TRBD1 (5 bases). CDR3 length: 13 residues. Trimming left V 5 bases short and J 2 bases short, with 9 bases between. The CDR3 region is CASSIDRNTEAFF. In DNA form, the CDR3 reads TGTGCCAGCAGTATAGACAGAAACACTGAAGCTTTCTTT.

The rearrangement links TRBV7-8 to TRBJ2-5, with D perhaps assigned TRBD1 or TRBD2 (6 bases each). The CDR3 has 16 amino acids. CDR1 and CDR2 from the germline V gene are SGHVS and FQNEAQ. The ends were cut back, 3 bases at V and 3 bases at J, with 17 bases in the middle. Here the CDR3 reads CASSFPRGQLEETQYF. CDR3 coding DNA: TGTGCCAGCAGCTTTCCTCGGGGGCAATTAGAAGAGACCCAGTACTTC.

The V and J genes are TRBV6-1 and TRBJ2-3; 12 nucleotides line up with TRBD2. The V gene end was trimmed by 4 bases and the J gene end by 3 bases; junction bases not matched to a gene: 5. The CDR3 is made up of 16 amino acids. CDR1 and CDR2 from the germline V gene are MNHNS and SASEGT. The CDR3 DNA reads as TGTGCCAGCAGTGCTGAGACTAGCGGGAGTACAGATACGCAGTATTTT. Protein product: CASSAETSGSTDTQYF.

The chain uses TRBV27 and TRBJ1-5, with a possible D match to TRBD1 (5 bases). The CDR3 spans 16 residues. The V and J ends lost 1 base and 4 bases respectively, with 14 bases between them. Per the germline V gene, CDR1 is MNHEY and CDR2 is SMNVEV (reference sequence). The CDR3 loop is CASSLFSRVGNQPQHF. As DNA, the CDR3 is TGTGCCAGCAGTTTATTCTCCAGGGTAGGAAATCAGCCCCAGCATTTT.